The present entry profiles one TCR beta chain with its context. This entry belongs to a study of cytomegalovirus exposure and HLA in healthy donors. Turning to the study itself: In an earlier analysis, approximately 120 million unique TCR beta sequences were found from 150 million to 200 million T cells.

Primers included in the PCR were 60 Vbeta and 13 Jbeta primers. Sequencing used immunoSEQ multiplex PCR; TCRdb keeps in-frame clones, though not all of them. The sample contains some 140,000 clones, approximately 75% of which appear only once. This CDR3 comprises 14 residues. Trimming took off 4 bases at V and 1 base at J, with 10 bases between the two ends. Germline-derived CDR1 and CDR2 are MGHRA and YSYEKL. V usage is TRBV4-1 and J usage is TRBJ1-1; D is ambiguous. This clonotype was sampled from a male donor in good health and CMV-seronegative. Sequencing was done on a sample of PBMCs. Here the CDR3 reads CASSPSEGNTEAFF. The CDR3 DNA reads as TGCGCCAGCAGCCCTTCGGAGGGGAACACTGAAGCTTTCTTT.